The sequence of this T cell receptor beta chain was determined in a study of blood T cells in healthy people across ages. A second PCR of 7 to 11 cycles used a sample-barcoded 5' primer and a J-beta primer mix. Each CDR3 protein is one row after TCRdb ran MiXCR on the 5' RACE reads. The top ten hold around 18% of the sample, which has fewer than 1 million distinct CDR3 sequences, around 42% seen once. CDR3 length: 13 amino acids. Per the germline V gene, CDR1 is DFQATT and CDR2 is SNEGSKA (reference sequence). The J segment lost 13 bases and the V segment lost 3 bases, leaving 12 bases of the junction unmatched. Of note for this clonotype: A much larger clone differs by one base, so this may be a read error.

The receptor was derived from a man aged 60-69 years in good health. The chain uses TRBV20-1 and TRBJ2-1; TRBD1 aligns across 7 bases. The sample was blood. Here the CDR3 DNA reads TGCAGTGCTAGGACAGGGATAGAAGAGACCCAGTTCTTC. Protein sequence: CSARTGIEETQFF.